These 21 T cell receptor beta chains were all obtained from the same sample, sequenced in a study of cytomegalovirus exposure and HLA in healthy donors. The study ran its PCR with 60 Vbeta and 13 Jbeta primers. Libraries were prepared by immunoSEQ multiplex PCR; TCRdb keeps only in-frame clonotypes and omits some of them. The sample carries over 130,000 clones, just under 65% recorded once. The specimen was PBMCs. The receptors stem from a woman aged 60-75 years in good health and CMV-seropositive.

This chain links TRBV19 with TRBJ1-4, with TRBD1 identical over 7 bases. Germline V gene lookup returns CDR1 LNHDA and CDR2 SQIVND (reference sequence). The CDR3 runs 16 residues. J was trimmed by 0 bases and V by 7 bases; bases with no gene match: 8. In DNA, the CDR3 is TGTGCCAGTACCCCCGGACAGGCCCCAACTAATGAAAAACTGTTTTTT. Its protein is CASTPGQAPTNEKLFF.

The J gene is TRBJ2-1, the V gene TRBV5-1; 9 nucleotides match TRBD2. V dropped 4 bases and J dropped 4; count of bases not matched to a gene: 6. Germline V CDR1 and CDR2: SGHRS, YFSETQ. This CDR3 is 15 amino acids long. For the CDR3, the DNA is TGCGCCAGCAGCCCCGGGACTAGCCTTTACAATGAGCAGTTCTTC. This codes for CASSPGTSLYNEQFF.

On this clone itself: The same CDR3 is also encoded by other DNA sequences in this sample. The rearrangement uses TRBV6-1 and TRBJ1-5; a possible D gene is TRBD1 (5 bases). The CDR3 is 15 amino acids. Trimming pared 3 bases from V and 4 bases from J, leaving 13 bases between. Germline CDR1 is MNHNS and CDR2 is SASEGT. DNA of the CDR3: TGTGCCAGCAGTGAGCCACTGGGGGGAAATCAGCCCCAGCATTTT. It codes for CASSEPLGGNQPQHF.

This clone was seen more than once but under ten times. The CDR3: CATGTSSYNEQFF. CDR3 in DNA: TGTGCCACTGGGACTAGCAGCTACAATGAGCAGTTCTTC. The chain has TRBV19 and TRBJ2-1; 9 bases map to TRBD2. V trimming: 10 bases; J trimming: 3 bases; junction bases outside the gene matches: 4. This CDR3 spans 13 amino acids. Per germline, CDR1 LNHDA and CDR2 SQIVND (reference sequence).

V is TRBV5-1 and J is TRBJ2-5; 7 nucleotides line up with TRBD2. The germline V gene encodes CDR1 SGHRS and CDR2 YFSETQ. The CDR3 length is 13 residues. Trimming at V came to 4 bases and at J to 5 bases, leaving 5 bases not matched to a gene. CDR3 nucleotides: TGCGCCAGCAGCAATGGGGGGGGTGAGACCCAGTACTTC. The encoded protein is CASSNGGGETQYF.

The table lists this clone with a few counts. The rearrangement links TRBV5-1 to TRBJ2-4; D not certain. Germline CDR1 SGHRS, CDR2 YFSETQ. V was trimmed by 0 bases and J by 2 bases, leaving 12 bases between them. The CDR3 covers 16 residues. CDR3 sequence reads: CASSLGPGLTKNIQYF. The CDR3 nucleotides read TGCGCCAGCAGCTTGGGCCCGGGTTTGACCAAAAACATTCAGTACTTC.

This clone came up a few times. This chain links TRBV5-6 with TRBJ2-1, with TRBD2 identical over 13 bases. This CDR3 has 15 residues. The germline V gene has CDR1 SGHDT and CDR2 YYEEEE. V lost 4 bases and J lost 4; bases outside the gene matches: 2. This CDR3 reads CASSPTSGRYNEQFF. CDR3 nucleotide sequence: TGTGCCAGCAGCCCGACTAGCGGGAGGTACAATGAGCAGTTCTTC.

This clone appeared a few times. In DNA form, the CDR3 reads TGTGCCAGCAGCTCGGACAGGGGTCGATCCTCTGAAGCTTTCTTT. Encoded protein: CASSSDRGRSSEAFF. The V and J genes are TRBV7-2 and TRBJ1-1; TRBD1 aligns across 9 bases. The CDR3 runs 15 residues. Germline V CDR1 and CDR2: SGHTA, FQGNSA. The V and J ends lost 4 bases and 6 bases, in that order; junction bases with no gene match: 9.

The chain is built from TRBV11-2 and TRBJ2-3; TRBD2 matches 14 bases. J lost 0 bases, V lost 5 bases, and 4 bases had no gene match. Germline V gives CDR1 SGHAT, CDR2 FQNNGV. The CDR3 loop spans 17 amino acids. The CDR3 sequence is CASSRLAGGPSTDTQYF. The CDR3 nucleotides are TGTGCCAGCAGCCGACTAGCGGGAGGGCCGAGCACAGATACGCAGTATTTT.

The V gene is TRBV7-9, the J gene TRBJ2-1, with TRBD1 matching 11 bases. The junction had 14 bases not matched to a gene; V was cut back by 5 bases and J by 2 bases. Germline CDR1 and CDR2: SEHNR and FQNEAQ (reference sequence). This CDR3 region has 19 residues. The CDR3 bases are TGTGCCAGCAGCCTCATGAGGACAGGGGGCTCCTCCGCCTACAATGAGCAGTTCTTC. It yields the protein CASSLMRTGGSSAYNEQFF.

The genes are TRBV27 and TRBJ2-6, with TRBD2 matching over 14 bases. The V and J ends lost 5 bases and 3 bases, in that order; junction bases with no gene match: 6. Germline values: CDR1 MNHEY, CDR2 SMNVEV (reference sequence). This CDR3 contains 18 residues. The chain's CDR3 is CASSPGLAGEVGANVLTF. The CDR3 nucleotides are TGTGCCAGCAGTCCGGGACTAGCGGGAGAAGTTGGGGCCAACGTCCTGACTTTC.

This clone was counted only a few times. J is TRBJ1-4 and V is TRBV5-6; D is possibly TRBD1 (6 bases). This CDR3 comprises 13 residues. V was clipped by 4 bases and J by 5 bases, with 9 bases between them. In germline, CDR1 is SGHDT, CDR2 YYEEEE. CDR3 sequence: CASSRQANEKLFF. As DNA, the CDR3 is TGTGCCAGCAGCCGACAGGCGAATGAAAAACTGTTTTTT.

The chain employs TRBV2 and TRBJ2-1; weak D call: TRBD1 (7 bases). V was pared by 6 bases and J by 6 bases, with 21 bases between. CDR1 is SNHLY, CDR2 FYNNEI, per germline. This CDR3 spans 16 amino acids. The CDR3 DNA reads as TGTGCCAGCAGAAATGGAGGGGGCCAGGGAGGCAATGAGCAGTTCTTC. Encoded protein: CASRNGGGQGGNEQFF.

The chain recombines TRBV27 with TRBJ1-2, with a possible D match to TRBD1 (5 bases). V shed 1 base and J shed 1 base, with 16 bases lying between them. The CDR3 is 17 residues long. Germline CDR1 reads MNHEY; CDR2 reads SMNVEV (reference sequence). The CDR3: CASSLYPGKAFNYGYTF. The CDR3 DNA reads TGTGCCAGCAGTTTATATCCAGGGAAGGCCTTTAACTATGGCTACACCTTC.

The chain recombines TRBV29-1 with TRBJ2-7, with 12 positions matching TRBD1. This CDR3 has 12 residues. Germline CDR1 reads SQVTM; CDR2 reads ANQGSEA. Losses at the gene ends were 6 bases for V and 7 bases for J; bases not matched to a gene: 4. The CDR3 DNA reads as TGCAGCGTGGGACAGGGGGCGCCAGAGCAGTACTTC. Its translation: CSVGQGAPEQYF.

This chain connects TRBV18 to TRBJ2-3; TRBD2 might be the D (6 bases). The CDR3 consists of 15 residues. Deletions cut 5 bases from V and 5 bases from J, with 17 bases between. From germline, CDR1 is KGHSH and CDR2 LQKENI. The CDR3 protein is CASSSRGSHEDTQYF. Here the CDR3 DNA reads TGTGCCAGCTCAAGTCGGGGGAGCCATGAAGATACGCAGTATTTT.

CDR3 in amino acids: CASSFRGGPEAFF. CDR3 DNA sequence: TGTGCCAGCAGTTTTAGGGGGGGGCCTGAAGCTTTCTTT. The V gene is TRBV27, the J gene TRBJ1-1; TRBD1 might be the D (6 bases). The V gene's germline CDR1 is MNHEY and CDR2 SMNVEV (reference sequence). V lost 3 bases, J lost 6 bases, and 11 bases lay in between. The CDR3 covers 13 residues.

In nucleotides, the CDR3 is TGCGCCAGCAGCATGTCGGGACTCCGGACCTACGAGCAGTACTTC. It is translated as CASSMSGLRTYEQYF. J is TRBJ2-7 and V is TRBV5-1; D is perhaps TRBD2 (6 bases). The CDR3 consists of 15 residues. V was pared by 4 bases and J by 2 bases, with 16 bases between. Germline CDR1 SGHRS, CDR2 YFSETQ. The entire variable domain, with the rest obtained from reference TRBV5-1 and TRBJ2-7, is as follows: KAGVTQTPRYLIKTRGQQVTLSCSPISGHRSVSWYQQTPGQGLQFLFEYFSETQRNKGNFPGRFSGRQFSNSRSEMNVSTLELGDSALYLCASSMSGLRTYEQYFGPGTRLTVT.

V and J are TRBV5-1 and TRBJ2-5; TRBD1 matches 7 bases. The CDR3 has 16 amino acids. Germline lookup yields CDR1 SGHRS and CDR2 YFSETQ. V lost 4 bases to trimming and J lost 5 bases; unmatched junction nucleotides: 14. CDR3 protein: CASSPTRDSLLETQYF. The CDR3 nucleotides read TGCGCCAGCAGCCCTACTCGGGACAGTCTTTTGGAGACCCAGTACTTC.

This clone turned up a few times. The chain couples TRBV7-9 to TRBJ2-2; 9 bases fit TRBD1. The CDR3 loop spans 16 amino acids. V was clipped by 3 bases and J by 7 bases; unmatched bases: 9. Germline values: CDR1 SEHNR, CDR2 FQNEAQ (reference sequence). CDR3 amino acids: CASSFRTGAKGGELFF. In nucleotides, the CDR3 is TGTGCCAGCAGCTTTCGGACAGGGGCCAAGGGCGGGGAGCTGTTTTTT.

J is TRBJ2-7 and V is TRBV30, with 7 bases aligning to TRBD2. From germline, CDR1 is GTSNPN and CDR2 SVGIG (reference sequence). The CDR3 has 15 residues. V was clipped by 0 bases and J by 0 bases; unmatched bases: 5. The CDR3 spells CAWSVGASGSYEQYF. The CDR3 coding sequence is TGTGCCTGGAGTGTAGGCGCTAGCGGCTCCTACGAGCAGTACTTC.